The entry that follows covers one TCR beta chain sequence. The data derive from a study of blood T cell repertoires in COVID-19. The germline CDR1 and CDR2 sequences are SGHRS and YFSETQ. The V end was cut by 3 bases, the J end by 4 bases, with 13 bases between. This CDR3 region has 14 residues. Authors' data handling: Nucleated cell number was recorded as an estimate derived from reference gene primer amplification. Method: immunoSEQ multiplex PCR; TCRdb's copy keeps in-frame clones and lacks some. V and J calls and clone size are given by that table; D and trimming were obtained from the DNA. The sample lists 380,000 or so clones; nearly 90% were seen once.

The sequenced sample was PBMCs or T cells enriched from blood (not recorded which). The receptor's source is a woman aged 35 to 49 with acute COVID-19. V and J are TRBV5-1 and TRBJ1-2; perhaps TRBD1 as D (5 bases). The CDR3, as DNA: TGCGCCAGCAGCTCGCCGCGGGGGATCTATGGCTACACCTTC. It is translated as CASSSPRGIYGYTF. Variable domain in full (rest from reference TRBV5-1 and TRBJ1-2): KAGVTQTPRYLIKTRGQQVTLSCSPISGHRSVSWYQQTPGQGLQFLFEYFSETQRNKGNFPGRFSGRQFSNSRSEMNVSTLELGDSALYLCASSSPRGIYGYTFGSGTRLTVV.